The following is a T cell receptor beta chain sequence with its context. The antigen remains unidentified. This sample was included in a study of a mutant IDH1 vaccine in newly diagnosed glioma. Study-level information: Beginning 4-6 weeks after radiotherapy alone, or with temozolomide cycles, vaccination took place. Treated individuals were roughly 62% male and about 38% female, averaging roughly 39 years of age. Study-level findings and limits: There seemed to be no relation between pseudoprogression and changes in top peripheral T cell clonotypes.

Method: immunoSEQ multiplex PCR; TCRdb's copy keeps in-frame clones and lacks some. The sample consists of roughly 51,000 clones, roughly 81% of them appearing once. Time point of the sample: week 23, last vaccination. Doses of 300 ug of mutant IDH1 20-mer peptide were given with topical imiquimod. Each tumor in the donors was a new WHO grade 3 or 4 astrocytoma, IDH1-mutant and ATRX-lost. CDR1 is SGHRS and CDR2 is YFSETQ in the germline V gene. This CDR3 comprises 14 residues. V gave up 5 bases and J gave up 4 bases, with 15 bases separating them. The sequenced sample was PBMCs, obtained from a glioma patient whose treatment included an IDH1 peptide vaccine. This chain uses TRBV5-1 with TRBJ1-1; possibly TRBD1 for D (5 bases). The sequence was collected from a woman in her forties with glioma. Some clones in this sample may be carry-over from other donors' samples. The CDR3 bases are TGCGCCAGCAGTCTGGGGTCAGGGATCACTGAAGCTTTCTTT. Translating gives CASSLGSGITEAFF.